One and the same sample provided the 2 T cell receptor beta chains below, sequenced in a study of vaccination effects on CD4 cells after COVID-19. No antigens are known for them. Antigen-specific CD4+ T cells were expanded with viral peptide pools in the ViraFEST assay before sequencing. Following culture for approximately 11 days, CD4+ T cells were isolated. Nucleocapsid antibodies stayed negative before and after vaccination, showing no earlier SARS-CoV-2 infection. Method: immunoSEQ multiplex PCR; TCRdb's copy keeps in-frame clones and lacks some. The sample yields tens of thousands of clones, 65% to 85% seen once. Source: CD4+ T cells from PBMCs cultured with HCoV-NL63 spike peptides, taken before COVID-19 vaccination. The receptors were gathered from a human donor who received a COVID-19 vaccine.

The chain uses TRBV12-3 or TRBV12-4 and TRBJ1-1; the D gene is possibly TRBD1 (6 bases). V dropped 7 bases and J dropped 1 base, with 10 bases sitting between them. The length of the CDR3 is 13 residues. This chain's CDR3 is CASTRGQNTEAFF. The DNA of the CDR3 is TGTGCCAGCACGCGGGGGCAGAACACTGAAGCTTTCTTT.

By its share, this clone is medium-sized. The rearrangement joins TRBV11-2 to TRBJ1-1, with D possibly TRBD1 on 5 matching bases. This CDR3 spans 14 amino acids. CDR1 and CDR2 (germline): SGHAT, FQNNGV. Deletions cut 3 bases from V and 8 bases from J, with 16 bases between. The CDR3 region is CASSFATGTREAFF. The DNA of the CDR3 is TGTGCCAGCAGCTTCGCGACCGGGACCCGCGAAGCTTTCTTT.